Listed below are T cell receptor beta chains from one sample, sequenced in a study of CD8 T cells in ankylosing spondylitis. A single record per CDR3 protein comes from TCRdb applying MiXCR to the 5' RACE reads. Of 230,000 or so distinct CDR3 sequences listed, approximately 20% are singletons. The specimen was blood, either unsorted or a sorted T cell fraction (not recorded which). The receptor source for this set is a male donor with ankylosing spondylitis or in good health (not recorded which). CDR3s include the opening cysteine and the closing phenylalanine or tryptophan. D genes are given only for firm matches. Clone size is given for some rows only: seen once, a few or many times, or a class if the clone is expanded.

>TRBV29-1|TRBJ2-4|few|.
CSVIPENIQYF
TGCAGCGTAATCCCCGAAAACATTCAGTACTTC
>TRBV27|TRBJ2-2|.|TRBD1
CASSFGQGGTGELFF
TGTGCCAGCAGTTTCGGACAGGGTGGCACCGGGGAGCTGTTTTTT
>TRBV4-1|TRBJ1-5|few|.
CASSQDVQSNQPQHF
TGCGCCAGCAGCCAAGATGTACAGAGCAATCAGCCCCAGCATTTT
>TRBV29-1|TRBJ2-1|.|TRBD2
CSVRGLALYNEQFF
TGCAGCGTCAGGGGACTAGCCCTCTACAATGAGCAGTTCTTC
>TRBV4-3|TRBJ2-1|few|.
CASSQKWEYNEQFF
TGCGCCAGCAGCCAAAAATGGGAGTACAATGAGCAGTTCTTC
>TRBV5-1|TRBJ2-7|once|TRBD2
CASSWGTRVEQYF
TGCGCCAGCAGCTGGGGGACTAGAGTCGAGCAGTACTTC
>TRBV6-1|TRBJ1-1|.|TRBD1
CASSERDRGVFTEAFF
TGTGCCAGCAGTGAAAGGGACAGGGGTGTTTTCACTGAAGCTTTCTTT
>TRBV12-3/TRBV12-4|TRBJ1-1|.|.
CASSLPQAAGTEAFF
TGTGCCAGCAGTTTACCTCAGGCAGCGGGCACTGAAGCTTTCTTT
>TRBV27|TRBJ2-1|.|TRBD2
CASTMGTSGYNEQFF
TGTGCCAGCACAATGGGGACTAGCGGTTACAATGAGCAGTTCTTC
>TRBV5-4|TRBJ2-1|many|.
CASSGEGGPYNEQFF
TGTGCCAGCAGCGGGGAAGGGGGTCCCTACAATGAGCAGTTCTTC
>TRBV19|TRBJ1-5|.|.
CASSISPRDNQPQHF
TGTGCCAGTAGTATTAGTCCCAGGGACAATCAGCCCCAGCATTTT
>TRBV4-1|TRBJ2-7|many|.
CASSQNEIGSYEQYF
TGCGCCAGCAGCCAAAATGAGATAGGGAGTTACGAGCAGTACTTC
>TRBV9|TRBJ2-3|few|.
CASSVDWGQTITDTQYF
TGTGCCAGCAGCGTAGATTGGGGCCAGACGATCACAGATACGCAGTATTTT
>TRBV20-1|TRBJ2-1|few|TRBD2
CSPLPEPREGHHNEQFF
TGCAGTCCCCTGCCCGAACCCCGGGAGGGCCACCACAATGAGCAGTTCTTC
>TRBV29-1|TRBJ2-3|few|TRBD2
CSVLTGTSGSTDTQYF
TGCAGCGTGCTAACCGGGACTAGCGGGAGCACAGATACGCAGTATTTT
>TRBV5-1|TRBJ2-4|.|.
CASSSDIRNDIQYF
TGCGCCAGCAGCTCAGATATCCGGAACGACATTCAGTACTTC
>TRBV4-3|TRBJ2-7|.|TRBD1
CASSQARGLGEQYF
TGCGCCAGCAGCCAAGCCAGGGGGCTAGGGGAGCAGTACTTC
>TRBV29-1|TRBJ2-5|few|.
CSVEDASLSTKSQETQYF
TGCAGCGTTGAAGATGCCAGCTTAAGCACAAAAAGCCAAGAGACCCAGTACTTC
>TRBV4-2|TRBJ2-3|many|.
CASSQPLGDGTDTQYF
TGTGCCAGCAGCCAACCACTTGGGGACGGCACAGATACGCAGTATTTT
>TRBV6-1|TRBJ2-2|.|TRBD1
CASTGGRPGELFF
TGTGCTTCGACAGGGGGCCGCCCCGGGGAGCTGTTTTTT
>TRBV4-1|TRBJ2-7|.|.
CASSQEEQAYEQYF
TGCGCCAGCAGCCAAGAAGAACAGGCCTACGAGCAGTACTTC
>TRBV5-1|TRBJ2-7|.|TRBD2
CASSSRGTSDPYEQYF
TGCGCCAGCAGCTCGCGAGGGACTAGCGATCCCTACGAGCAGTACTTC
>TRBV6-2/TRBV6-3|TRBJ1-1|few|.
CASSLPGLNTEAFF
TGTGCCAGCAGCCTGCCGGGGTTGAACACTGAAGCTTTCTTT
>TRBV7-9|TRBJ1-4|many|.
CASSPGSGGADEKLFF
TGTGCCAGCAGCCCGGGTTCGGGGGGCGCGGATGAAAAACTGTTTTTT
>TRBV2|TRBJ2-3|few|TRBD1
CASRIQQGASFTDTQYF
TGTGCCAGCAGGATCCAACAGGGGGCGAGCTTTACAGATACGCAGTATTTT
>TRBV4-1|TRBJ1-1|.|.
CASRALRPPGETPEAFF
TGCGCCAGCAGGGCTCTCCGTCCCCCAGGGGAGACGCCTGAAGCTTTCTTT
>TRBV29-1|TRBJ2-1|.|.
CSVDSLSYNEQFF
TGCAGCGTCGACAGCCTCTCCTACAATGAGCAGTTCTTC
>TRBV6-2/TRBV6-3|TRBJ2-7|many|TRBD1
CASRDRGLYEQYF
TGTGCCAGCAGAGACAGGGGGCTCTACGAGCAGTACTTC
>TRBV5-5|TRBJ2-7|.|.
CASSFLTTPYEQYF
TGTGCCAGCAGCTTTTTAACTACCCCCTACGAGCAGTACTTC
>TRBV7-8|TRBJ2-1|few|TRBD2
CASSFSSGRGNEQFF
TGTGCCAGCAGCTTCTCTAGCGGACGGGGCAATGAGCAGTTCTTC
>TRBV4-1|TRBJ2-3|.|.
CASSQDDGARADTQYF
TGCGCCAGCAGCCAAGATGACGGGGCGCGGGCAGATACGCAGTATTTT
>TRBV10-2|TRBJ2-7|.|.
CASSERGEQYF
TGCGCCAGCAGTGAACGTGGCGAGCAGTACTTC
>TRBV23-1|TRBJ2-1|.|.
CASSPGFYNEQFF
TGCGCCAGCAGTCCGGGTTTCTACAATGAGCAGTTCTTC
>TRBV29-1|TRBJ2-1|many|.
CSVEEAVPYNEQFF
TGCAGCGTTGAAGAGGCGGTCCCCTACAATGAGCAGTTCTTC
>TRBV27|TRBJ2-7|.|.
CASARDWSSYEQYF
TGTGCCAGCGCAAGGGACTGGAGCTCCTACGAGCAGTACTTC
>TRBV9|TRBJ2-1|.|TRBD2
CASSVVSAGGQNEQFF
TGTGCCAGCAGCGTAGTATCGGCGGGAGGGCAAAATGAGCAGTTCTTC
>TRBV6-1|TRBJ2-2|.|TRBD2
CASSRGLAGPDTGELFF
TGTGCCAGCAGCCGAGGACTAGCGGGACCCGACACCGGGGAGCTGTTTTTT
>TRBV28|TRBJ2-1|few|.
CASSLGLGGNEQFF
TGTGCCAGCAGTTTAGGGTTAGGAGGGAATGAGCAGTTCTTC
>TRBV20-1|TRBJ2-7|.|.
CSARPSRGNTYEQYF
TGCAGTGCTAGGCCGAGTCGCGGGAATACCTACGAGCAGTACTTC
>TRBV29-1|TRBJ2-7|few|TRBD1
CSVNHRTGPYEQYF
TGCAGCGTAAATCACCGGACAGGCCCCTACGAGCAGTACTTC
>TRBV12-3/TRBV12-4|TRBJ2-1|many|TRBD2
CASRASGGDNEQFF
TGTGCCAGCAGGGCTAGCGGGGGAGACAATGAGCAGTTCTTC